The source of this T cell receptor (beta chain) is a study of shared clonotypes between healthy human individuals. Only in-frame clones appear in the TCRdb table, and some are missing; sequencing was by immunoSEQ multiplex PCR. The sample gives over a million clones, 75% to 80% of which show up once; around 0.47% is in the top ten. V lost 6 bases, J lost 1 base, and 22 bases lay in between. The germline gives CDR1 KGHSH, CDR2 LQKENI. CDR3 length: 17 amino acids. The specimen was memory CD4+ T cells from PBMCs. Regarding subset: CD45RA-negative fraction. The TCR comes from a man younger than 30 in good health. Some clones in this sample may be carry-over from other donors' samples. The genes are TRBV18 and TRBJ2-7, with D maybe TRBD2 (5 bases). CDR3 loop: CASSIIASGGLSYEQYF. CDR3 in DNA: TGTGCCAGCTCGATAATCGCAAGCGGTGGGCTTTCCTACGAGCAGTACTTC.